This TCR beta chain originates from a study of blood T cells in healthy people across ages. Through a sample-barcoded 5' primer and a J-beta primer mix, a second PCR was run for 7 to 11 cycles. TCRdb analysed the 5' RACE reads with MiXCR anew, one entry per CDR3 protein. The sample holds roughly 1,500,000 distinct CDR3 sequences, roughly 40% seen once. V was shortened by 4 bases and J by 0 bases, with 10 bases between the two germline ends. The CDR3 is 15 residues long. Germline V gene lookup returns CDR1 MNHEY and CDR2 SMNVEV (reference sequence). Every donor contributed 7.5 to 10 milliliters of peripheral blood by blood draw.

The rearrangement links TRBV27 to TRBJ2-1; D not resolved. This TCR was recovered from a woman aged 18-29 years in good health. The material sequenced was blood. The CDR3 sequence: CASSSPMSSYNEQFF. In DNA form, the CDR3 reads TGTGCCAGCAGTTCGCCTATGAGCTCCTACAATGAGCAGTTCTTC.